The 27 T cell receptor beta chains in this list originate from one sample, sequenced in a study of shared clonotypes between healthy human individuals. Positively selected for CCR7, the CD45RO-negative cells used as naive CD8 cells excluded terminally differentiated effector memory CD45RA+ cells. Here immunoSEQ multiplex PCR was the method, and the copy in TCRdb shows in-frame clones only, minus some. The sample records about 2.1 million clones, 90% to 95% being singletons. The specimen sequenced was naive CD8+ T cells from PBMCs. Every receptor here comes from a man between 18 and 35 years old in good health. Some clones in this sample may be carry-over from other donors' samples.

The chain links TRBV7-9 to TRBJ1-2; D gene unclear. Germline V gene sequence: CDR1 SEHNR, CDR2 FQNEAQ (reference sequence). Trimming pared 6 bases from V and 3 bases from J, leaving 11 bases between. This CDR3 comprises 13 residues. This CDR3 reads CASRLQPHYGYTF. The CDR3 nucleotides read TGTGCCAGCAGACTCCAGCCGCACTATGGCTACACCTTC.

This rearrangement joins TRBV7-9 to TRBJ2-7; D not resolved. The germline V gene has CDR1 SEHNR and CDR2 FQNEAQ (reference sequence). This CDR3 is 14 amino acids long. V was clipped by 1 base and J by 3 bases, with 10 bases between them. The CDR3 region is CASSLGVGLYEQYF. The CDR3, as DNA: TGTGCCAGCAGCTTAGGCGTCGGGCTCTACGAGCAGTACTTC.

This chain uses TRBV10-2 with TRBJ2-1, with TRBD2 as a possible D gene (6 bases). V was clipped by 8 bases and J by 4 bases, with 12 bases between them. Germline V CDR1 and CDR2: WSHSY, SAAADI. The CDR3 is 13 residues long. CDR3 DNA sequence: TGCGCCAGCGGTCCGGGAGCGTACAATGAGCAGTTCTTC. Residues: CASGPGAYNEQFF.

The V and J genes are TRBV18 and TRBJ2-7; 9 bases match TRBD1. CDR3 length equals 16 residues. CDR1 and CDR2 from the germline V gene are KGHSH and LQKENI. V lost 0 bases and J lost 2; bases outside the gene matches: 5. The CDR3 sequence is CASSPPLQGATYEQYF. The CDR3 nucleotides read TGTGCCAGCTCACCACCGTTACAGGGGGCGACCTACGAGCAGTACTTC.

The chain recombines TRBV6-5 with TRBJ2-1; 12 nucleotides line up with TRBD1. Per germline, CDR1 MNHEY and CDR2 SVGAGI. This CDR3 region has 14 residues. The V segment lost 10 bases and the J segment 5 bases; nucleotides outside the gene matches: 6. The CDR3 spells CAIGTGGGHNEQFF. The DNA of the CDR3 is TGTGCCATCGGGACAGGGGGCGGGCACAATGAGCAGTTCTTC.

The V call is TRBV27, the J call TRBJ2-2, with D tentatively TRBD2 (5 bases). The germline V gene encodes CDR1 MNHEY and CDR2 SMNVEV (reference sequence). The germline V and J ends were trimmed by 0 bases and 7 bases, with 9 bases remaining between them. The CDR3 runs 14 residues. The CDR3 region has the DNA TGTGCCAGCAGTTTATCGCGGGCGGGCGGGGAGCTGTTTTTT. Residues: CASSLSRAGGELFF.

The chain employs TRBV29-1 and TRBJ2-7; D might be TRBD2 (6 bases). CDR1 is SQVTM, CDR2 ANQGSEA, per germline. The CDR3 sequence is 16 residues long. With 5 bases removed from V and 2 bases from J, the gap between germline ends came to 22 bases. CDR3 bases: TGCAGCGTTCTAGGAGCGGAGGGGTTCCGGGCCTACGAGCAGTACTTC. Translated, it gives CSVLGAEGFRAYEQYF.

The chain employs TRBV11-2 and TRBJ2-1, with TRBD2 identical over 8 bases. The CDR3 contains 16 residues. J was trimmed by 4 bases and V by 5 bases; bases with no gene match: 10. The V gene's germline CDR1 is SGHAT and CDR2 FQNNGV. CDR3 DNA sequence: TGTGCCAGCAGCCCCCAAGTAGCGGGACGATACAATGAGCAGTTCTTC. Protein sequence: CASSPQVAGRYNEQFF.

This clone showed up just a few times. The chain recombines TRBV7-9 with TRBJ1-4, with D unclear. With 4 bases removed from V and 7 bases from J, the gap between germline ends came to 10 bases. Germline V gives CDR1 SEHNR, CDR2 FQNEAQ (reference sequence). This CDR3 has 13 amino acids. Here the CDR3 DNA reads TGTGCCAGCAGCTGGGAGTTGGGTGAAAAACTGTTTTTT. Encoded protein: CASSWELGEKLFF.

This chain links TRBV5-5 with TRBJ2-5; no firm D call. Trimming took 0 bases from V and 2 from J, leaving 8 bases between them. Per the germline V gene, CDR1 is SGHKS and CDR2 is YYEKEE (reference sequence). The CDR3 extends over 14 amino acids. This chain's CDR3 is CASSLVAEQETQYF. Here the CDR3 DNA reads TGTGCCAGCAGCTTGGTAGCAGAGCAAGAGACCCAGTACTTC.

The V and J genes are TRBV6-5 and TRBJ2-7; D not certain. The CDR3 extends over 13 amino acids. V lost 0 bases, J lost 7 bases, and 10 bases lay in between. From germline, CDR1 is MNHEY and CDR2 SVGAGI. The CDR3 DNA reads as TGTGCCAGCAGTTACTCGCGGACGAGGGAGCAGTACTTC. Its translation: CASSYSRTREQYF.

This clone was found once. CDR3 in amino acids: CASSWAVSLNTEAFF. CDR3 nucleotide sequence: TGTGCCAGCAGCTGGGCGGTTAGCCTGAACACTGAAGCTTTCTTT. The chain uses TRBV5-5 and TRBJ1-1; D not resolved. The CDR3 spans 15 residues. Germline V CDR1 and CDR2: SGHKS, YYEKEE (reference sequence). The V end was cut by 3 bases, the J end by 0 bases, with 12 bases between.

Details on this clone: Other DNA sequences in the same sample also yield this CDR3. This chain links TRBV7-9 with TRBJ2-2; the D is unclear. Trimming pared 1 base from V and 6 bases from J, leaving 6 bases between. The CDR3 has 13 amino acids. Germline assignment: CDR1 SEHNR and CDR2 FQNEAQ (reference sequence). Here the CDR3 reads CASSLVEAGELFF. The CDR3 bases are TGTGCCAGCAGCTTAGTAGAGGCCGGGGAGCTGTTTTTT.

The chain uses TRBV13 and TRBJ2-1, with 13 positions matching TRBD2. CDR3 length: 16 residues. Trimming removed 3 bases from V and 8 bases from J; junction bases left unmatched: 7. The germline CDR1 and CDR2 sequences are PRHDT and FYEKMQ (reference sequence). CDR3 region: CASSLRTSGSSDEQFF. DNA for the CDR3: TGTGCCAGCAGCTTGCGGACTAGCGGGAGTTCGGATGAGCAGTTCTTC. Using reference TRBV13 and TRBJ2-1 for the parts outside the CDR3, the full variable domain is AAGVIQSPRHLIKEKRETATLKCYPIPRHDTVYWYQQGPGQDPQFLISFYEKMQSDKGSIPDRFSAQQFSDYHSELNMSSLELGDSALYFCASSLRTSGSSDEQFFGPGTRLTVL.

The chain links TRBV28 to TRBJ2-7; D uncertain. Germline loops: CDR1 MDHEN, CDR2 SYDVKM. V was pared by 2 bases and J by 0 bases, with 8 bases between. The CDR3 runs to 14 residues. In DNA, the CDR3 is TGTGCCAGCAGTTTAACTGCAGTCTCCTACGAGCAGTACTTC. It yields the protein CASSLTAVSYEQYF.

This chain connects TRBV14 to TRBJ2-7; 11 nucleotides line up with TRBD2. J lost 4 bases, V lost 4 bases, and 3 bases had no gene match. There are 14 residues in the CDR3. CDR1 SGHDN and CDR2 FVKESK come from the germline V gene. In nucleotides, the CDR3 is TGTGCCAGCAGCCGCGGGACTAGCGGTTACGAGCAGTACTTC. Its translation: CASSRGTSGYEQYF.

V gene TRBV7-8 combines with J gene TRBJ2-1; 8 bases are shared with TRBD2. The V segment lost 10 bases and the J segment 10 bases; nucleotides outside the gene matches: 12. Germline CDR1 reads SGHVS; CDR2 reads FQNEAQ. The CDR3 extends over 13 amino acids. The CDR3 DNA reads as TGTGCCACCGCGGGGGGTGCGGGAGACGAGCAGTTCTTC. It translates to CATAGGAGDEQFF.

This chain uses TRBV2 with TRBJ2-7; possible D gene TRBD2, 6 bases. Trimming pared 0 bases from V and 2 bases from J, leaving 11 bases between. The germline gives CDR1 SNHLY, CDR2 FYNNEI. This CDR3 contains 15 residues. The CDR3 here is CASSEAGGRTYEQYF. Here the CDR3 DNA reads TGTGCCAGCAGTGAAGCGGGGGGACGGACCTACGAGCAGTACTTC.

V usage is TRBV13 and J usage is TRBJ2-1; TRBD1 is a possible D gene (5 bases). V was trimmed by 2 bases and J by 2 bases, leaving 13 bases between them. Germline assignment: CDR1 PRHDT and CDR2 FYEKMQ (reference sequence). The CDR3 is 16 amino acids. The chain's CDR3 is CASSLKAGPTYNEQFF. The CDR3 nucleotides read TGTGCCAGCAGCTTAAAGGCAGGGCCCACCTACAATGAGCAGTTCTTC.

This sequence joins TRBV11-2 and TRBJ2-1, with D maybe TRBD2 (5 bases). V was cut by 5 bases and J by 5 bases, with 13 bases left in between. The germline gives CDR1 SGHAT, CDR2 FQNNGV. The CDR3 covers 14 residues. CDR3 region: CASSLGRDHNEQFF. CDR3 DNA: TGTGCCAGCAGCCTGGGTCGGGATCACAATGAGCAGTTCTTC.

The genes are TRBV6-5 and TRBJ2-7, with TRBD1 as a possible D gene (5 bases). The V end was cut by 0 bases, the J end by 7 bases, with 16 bases between. This CDR3 has 15 amino acids. Germline loops: CDR1 MNHEY, CDR2 SVGAGI. The CDR3 DNA sequence: TGTGCCAGCAGTTACTCGAAGTGGGGCAGGGATGAGCAGTACTTC. Encoded protein: CASSYSKWGRDEQYF.

V is TRBV18 and J is TRBJ2-7; D tentatively reads TRBD1 or TRBD2 (6 bases each). The CDR3 has 15 amino acids. The germline gives CDR1 KGHSH, CDR2 LQKENI. The ends were cut back, 5 bases at V and 0 bases at J, with 14 bases in the middle. The CDR3 DNA is TGTGCCAGCTCAAAGGGGGGACTTAGCTCCTACGAGCAGTACTTC. It encodes CASSKGGLSSYEQYF.

The V gene is TRBV7-9, the J gene TRBJ2-2; D gene unclear. The CDR3 is 13 amino acids. Germline-derived CDR1 and CDR2 are SEHNR and FQNEAQ (reference sequence). DNA of the CDR3: TGTGCGGGGTCACAAACAAGCACCGGGGAGCTGTTTTTT. It specifies CAGSQTSTGELFF.

This chain links TRBV29-1 with TRBJ2-7; 9 bases map to TRBD2. The junction had 11 bases not matched to a gene; V was cut back by 4 bases and J by 1 base. The germline CDR1 and CDR2 sequences are SQVTM and ANQGSEA. The CDR3 sequence is 16 residues long. DNA for the CDR3: TGCAGCGTTGCCGCGGTGGGCGGGAGGGCTTCCTACGAGCAGTACTTC. Amino acid sequence: CSVAAVGGRASYEQYF.

The chain combines TRBV9 with TRBJ2-1; either TRBD1 or TRBD2 may fit D (5 bases each). Germline values: CDR1 SGDLS, CDR2 YYNGEE. V lost 4 bases and J 9 bases, leaving 8 bases between the germline ends. The CDR3 runs 11 residues. CDR3 in amino acids: CASSLGGEQFF. The CDR3 DNA reads TGTGCCAGCAGCCTTGGGGGTGAGCAGTTCTTC. The full variable domain, completed using reference TRBV9 and TRBJ2-1, is DSGVTQTPKHLITATGQRVTLRCSPRSGDLSVYWYQQSLDQGLQFLIQYYNGEERAKGNILERFSAQQFPDLHSELNLSSLELGDSALYFCASSLGGEQFFGPGTRLTVL.

The sample holds a few counts of this clone. The gene calls are TRBV7-9 and TRBJ2-1, with a tentative D call TRBD2 (6 bases). V lost 5 bases, J lost 14 bases, and 10 bases lay in between. The CDR3 loop spans 10 amino acids. Looked up from germline, CDR1 is SEHNR and CDR2 is FQNEAQ (reference sequence). The CDR3 here is CASSGGLKFF. DNA of the CDR3: TGTGCCAGCAGCGGGGGACTGAAGTTCTTC.

The rearrangement uses TRBV10-2 and TRBJ2-1, with TRBD2 matching 9 bases. In germline, CDR1 is WSHSY, CDR2 SAAADI. Germline trimming cut 2 bases from V and 6 bases from J; bases unmatched to any gene: 8. The CDR3 contains 16 residues. CDR3 in DNA: TGCGCCAGCAGTGAGGCTGGCGGGAGGGCGGGCAATGAGCAGTTCTTC. Residues: CASSEAGGRAGNEQFF.